This entry describes one T cell receptor beta chain. The antigen is unknown. The data belong to a study of T cells in narcolepsy. Some clones are missing from TCRdb's copy, which holds only in-frame ones; the method was immunoSEQ multiplex PCR. The sample consists of 25,000 to 35,000 clones, about four fifths of them appearing once. Study-level findings and limits: No autoreactive T cell clone sequences appeared in some memory CD4+ repertoires. Autoreactive clonotypes reportedly recurred in blood of same and different patients, not controls.

This sequence originates from a human donor with narcolepsy. The specimen was CD45RA- memory CD4+ T cells from PBMCs.

This chain's CDR3 is CAWSHRAASEQFF. Written as DNA, the CDR3 is TGTGCCTGGAGTCACCGGGCCGCCTCGGAGCAGTTCTTC. This sequence joins TRBV30 and TRBJ2-1; no firm D call. This CDR3 region has 13 residues. V dropped 2 bases and J dropped 10 bases, with 15 bases sitting between them. In germline, CDR1 is GTSNPN, CDR2 SVGIG (reference sequence).